The clone carrying this TCR beta chain has just a few counts. Its matching antigen is unknown. This sample is drawn from a study of identical twins. Findings and caveats of the study: Cord blood's abundant beta clonotypes had fewer insertions, unlike memory repertoires.

Trimming shortened V by 3 bases and J by 1 base, and 12 bases separated the two germline ends. Germline V lookup: CDR1 SQVTM, CDR2 ANQGSEA. The CDR3 runs to 14 residues. TCRdb re-derived calls from the 5' RACE reads in MiXCR, one entry per CDR3 protein. This sample carries 500,000 to 600,000 distinct CDR3 sequences, 20% to 25% of them seen once, and the ten largest clones take around 1%. These same data were also listed under a study on T cells expressing NK-cell markers.

The rearrangement joins TRBV29-1 to TRBJ1-1; tentatively, D is TRBD1 (5 bases). Source material: CD4+ T cells sorted from blood. The clonotype comes from a woman younger than 35 in good health. In nucleotides, the CDR3 is TGCAGCGTTGAGGAGGACACTTCGAACACTGAAGCTTTCTTT. It encodes CSVEEDTSNTEAFF.